This T cell receptor beta chain was captured in a study of T cell responses to AZD1222 COVID-19 vaccine. Study conclusions and caveats: Just a handful of AZD1222 recipients tested seropositive at baseline.

With regard to this clone: Its antigen is unidentified.

This table comes from immunoSEQ multiplex PCR, and its TCRdb copy is limited to in-frame clones, with some not included. Seen here are about 150,000 clones, about 93% observed once, and the top ten hold roughly 5%. The sequences come from peripheral blood, collected on day 0 of AZD1222 vaccination. The source of this sequence is an adult in good health.

CDR3 loop: CASSLSGTGGNEQYF. Here the CDR3 DNA reads TGCGCCAGCAGCTTGAGCGGGACAGGGGGCAACGAGCAGTACTTC. This rearrangement joins TRBV5-1 to TRBJ2-7, with 12 bases lining up with TRBD1. Unmatched junction bases numbered 4, after V lost 1 base and J lost 5 bases. CDR3 length: 15 amino acids. The germline V gene encodes CDR1 SGHRS and CDR2 YFSETQ.